These T cell receptor beta chains were read from a single sample in a study of T-cell reconstitution after alpha-beta-depleted transplantation in children. One entry per CDR3 protein, called by TCRdb with MiXCR from the PCR reads. The repertoire includes some 500,000 distinct CDR3 sequences, around a third of them detected once, and 2.4% sits in the top ten. The specimen comprised PBMCs from the stem cell graft donor, sampled from the stem cell graft. Receptor source: a human donor who donated a stem cell graft to a child with aplastic anemia. The CDR3 runs from the conserved cysteine through the conserved F or W. Each record gives: V gene, CDR3 length, J gene, D gene, clone size, CDR3 protein, CDR3 DNA. D genes are given only for firm matches. Size values are once, few and many counts, or a class for expanded clones, and some rows have none.

V: TRBV20-1; length: 14; J: TRBJ1-2; D: .; size: .; CDR3: CSARATDNNYGYTF; DNA: TGCAGTGCTAGAGCGACAGATAACAACTATGGCTACACCTTC
V: TRBV12-3/TRBV12-4; length: 16; J: TRBJ1-5; D: .; size: .; CDR3: CASSLSPVLNNQPQHF; DNA: TGTGCCAGCAGTTTATCTCCAGTCTTAAACAATCAGCCCCAGCATTTT
V: TRBV27; length: 13; J: TRBJ2-1; D: .; size: few; CDR3: CASGAHSYNEQFF; DNA: TGTGCCAGCGGGGCTCACTCCTACAATGAGCAGTTCTTC
V: TRBV29-1; length: 15; J: TRBJ2-3; D: .; size: few; CDR3: CSAPPKISSTDTQYF; DNA: TGCAGCGCGCCTCCTAAAATATCTAGCACAGATACGCAGTATTTT
V: TRBV6-1; length: 13; J: TRBJ2-7; D: .; size: .; CDR3: CASIDTGTYEQYF; DNA: TGTGCCAGCATCGATACAGGAACCTACGAGCAGTACTTC
V: TRBV6-2/TRBV6-3; length: 17; J: TRBJ1-1; D: .; size: .; CDR3: CASSTPPRTLIETEAFF; DNA: TGTGCCAGCAGCACGCCGCCGCGGACCCTCATAGAAACTGAAGCTTTCTTT
V: TRBV9; length: 15; J: TRBJ2-1; D: TRBD2; size: .; CDR3: CASSASGTSYNEQFF; DNA: TGTGCCAGCAGCGCTAGCGGGACCTCCTACAATGAGCAGTTCTTC
V: TRBV29-1; length: 13; J: TRBJ1-2; D: .; size: few; CDR3: CSVSGRRDYGYTF; DNA: TGCAGCGTGTCGGGACGAAGGGACTATGGCTACACCTTC
V: TRBV25-1; length: 14; J: TRBJ1-2; D: .; size: .; CDR3: CASSELGTVYGYTF; DNA: TGTGCCAGCAGTGAACTAGGGACGGTTTATGGCTACACCTTC
V: TRBV6-5; length: 14; J: TRBJ1-5; D: .; size: .; CDR3: CASSYEGRRQPQHF; DNA: TGTGCCAGCAGTTACGAGGGCCGCAGGCAGCCCCAGCATTTT
V: TRBV7-2; length: 17; J: TRBJ1-1; D: .; size: .; CDR3: CASSLRITGFLNTEAFF; DNA: TGTGCCAGCAGCCTCCGAATCACCGGTTTTTTGAACACTGAAGCTTTCTTT
V: TRBV2; length: 14; J: TRBJ2-1; D: TRBD1; size: .; CDR3: CASRQGSSYNEQFF; DNA: TGTGCCAGTCGACAGGGGAGCTCCTACAATGAGCAGTTCTTC
V: TRBV6-1; length: 13; J: TRBJ1-1; D: .; size: .; CDR3: CASTDTPLEEAFF; DNA: TGTGCCAGCACCGACACCCCGTTGGAGGAAGCTTTCTTT
V: TRBV4-2; length: 16; J: TRBJ2-3; D: TRBD2; size: once; CDR3: CASSLTTSGFTDTQYF; DNA: TGTGCCAGCAGCCTTACGACTAGCGGCTTTACAGATACGCAGTATTTT
V: TRBV12-3/TRBV12-4; length: 15; J: TRBJ2-1; D: TRBD1; size: few; CDR3: CASSSRDRATNEQFF; DNA: TGTGCCAGCAGCAGCCGGGACAGGGCCACGAATGAGCAGTTCTTC
V: TRBV4-1; length: 14; J: TRBJ1-1; D: .; size: few; CDR3: CASSQDFLRTEAFF; DNA: TGCGCCAGCAGCCAAGACTTCCTGCGCACTGAAGCTTTCTTT
V: TRBV10-3; length: 14; J: TRBJ1-1; D: .; size: .; CDR3: CAISEELSRAEAFF; DNA: TGTGCCATCAGTGAGGAACTCTCGAGGGCTGAAGCTTTCTTT
V: TRBV4-2; length: 18; J: TRBJ1-5; D: TRBD1; size: few; CDR3: CASSQDQGQGGTYQPQHF; DNA: TGTGCCAGCAGCCAAGATCAGGGACAGGGGGGCACTTATCAGCCCCAGCATTTT
V: TRBV7-2; length: 15; J: TRBJ1-5; D: .; size: .; CDR3: CASSFGGEGNQPQHF; DNA: TGTGCCAGCAGCTTTGGGGGCGAAGGGAATCAGCCCCAGCATTTT
V: TRBV19; length: 14; J: TRBJ1-2; D: .; size: .; CDR3: CASRVQGPFYGYTF; DNA: TGTGCCAGTAGGGTGCAGGGGCCTTTCTATGGCTACACCTTC
V: TRBV29-1; length: 14; J: TRBJ1-5; D: .; size: .; CDR3: CSVAAAGGVQPQHF; DNA: TGCAGCGTCGCCGCGGCGGGCGGTGTTCAGCCCCAGCATTTT
V: TRBV29-1; length: 11; J: TRBJ2-4; D: .; size: few; CDR3: CSVGDGQIQYF; DNA: TGCAGCGTGGGGGACGGACAAATTCAGTACTTC
V: TRBV7-9; length: 16; J: TRBJ1-4; D: .; size: .; CDR3: CASSLLSGAGNEKLFF; DNA: TGTGCCAGCAGCTTACTCTCGGGGGCTGGGAATGAAAAACTGTTTTTT
V: TRBV5-5; length: 14; J: TRBJ2-5; D: TRBD2; size: .; CDR3: CASTFGGGEETQYF; DNA: TGTGCCAGCACCTTTGGGGGGGGTGAAGAGACCCAGTACTTC
V: TRBV5-6; length: 13; J: TRBJ2-3; D: .; size: few; CDR3: CASSSDRPDTQYF; DNA: TGTGCCAGCAGCTCAGACAGGCCAGATACGCAGTATTTT
V: TRBV30; length: 15; J: TRBJ2-3; D: .; size: few; CDR3: CAIGETRPYTDTQYF; DNA: TGTGCGATAGGGGAGACGCGGCCCTACACAGATACGCAGTATTTT
V: TRBV28; length: 15; J: TRBJ1-4; D: .; size: .; CDR3: CASNTEGAAAGKLFF; DNA: TGTGCCAGCAATACGGAGGGTGCTGCCGCAGGAAAACTGTTTTTT
V: TRBV12-3/TRBV12-4; length: 16; J: TRBJ2-3; D: TRBD1; size: few; CDR3: CASSPWDREGTDTQYF; DNA: TGTGCCAGCAGCCCATGGGACAGGGAAGGCACAGATACGCAGTATTTT
V: TRBV20-1; length: 13; J: TRBJ2-1; D: .; size: .; CDR3: CSARLANYNEQFF; DNA: TGCAGTGCTAGGCTAGCGAACTACAATGAGCAGTTCTTC
V: TRBV29-1; length: 14; J: TRBJ2-2; D: TRBD2; size: .; CDR3: CSVGGTSDTGELFF; DNA: TGCAGCGTTGGGGGGACTAGCGACACCGGGGAGCTGTTTTTT
V: TRBV24-1; length: 15; J: TRBJ2-5; D: .; size: .; CDR3: CATSDLQGQGETQYF; DNA: TGTGCCACCAGTGATTTGCAGGGGCAGGGGGAGACCCAGTACTTC
V: TRBV7-9; length: 17; J: TRBJ2-1; D: .; size: few; CDR3: CASSLALDFKTYNEQFF; DNA: TGTGCCAGCAGCTTAGCGCTGGACTTCAAAACCTACAATGAGCAGTTCTTC
V: TRBV11-2; length: 15; J: TRBJ2-1; D: TRBD2; size: once; CDR3: CASSSPRERETEQFF; DNA: TGTGCCAGCAGCTCTCCACGGGAGCGGGAGACTGAGCAGTTCTTC
V: TRBV5-5; length: 16; J: TRBJ2-2; D: TRBD1; size: few; CDR3: CASRIGDREVAGELFF; DNA: TGTGCCAGCAGGATAGGCGACAGGGAAGTTGCCGGGGAGCTGTTTTTT
V: TRBV10-3; length: 18; J: TRBJ2-3; D: TRBD2; size: .; CDR3: CAISPVQGLAGAGDTQYF; DNA: TGTGCCATCAGCCCGGTACAGGGACTAGCGGGAGCGGGAGATACGCAGTATTTT
V: TRBV28; length: 14; J: TRBJ2-4; D: .; size: few; CDR3: CASRPPGIGGIQYF; DNA: TGTGCCAGCAGACCCCCCGGCATCGGAGGCATTCAGTACTTC
V: TRBV6-1; length: 14; J: TRBJ1-4; D: .; size: few; CDR3: CASSRGLTNEKLFF; DNA: TGTGCCAGCAGCCGCGGGCTTACCAATGAAAAACTGTTTTTT
V: TRBV4-3; length: 13; J: TRBJ2-3; D: .; size: .; CDR3: CASSGTGTDTQYF; DNA: TGCGCCAGCAGCGGGACCGGCACAGATACGCAGTATTTT
V: TRBV12-3/TRBV12-4; length: 16; J: TRBJ1-6; D: .; size: few; CDR3: CASSPGTIPGASPLHF; DNA: TGTGCCAGCAGTCCGGGGACAATCCCGGGCGCTTCACCCCTCCACTTT
V: TRBV20-1; length: 12; J: TRBJ1-1; D: .; size: once; CDR3: CSARGVYPEAFF; DNA: TGCAGTGCTAGAGGAGTTTACCCTGAAGCTTTCTTT
V: TRBV4-3; length: 14; J: TRBJ2-6; D: .; size: few; CDR3: CASSPPSGANVLTF; DNA: TGCGCCAGCAGCCCCCCGTCTGGGGCCAACGTCCTGACTTTC
V: TRBV5-6; length: 17; J: TRBJ1-4; D: .; size: few; CDR3: CASSLGSLGGTAEKLFF; DNA: TGTGCCAGCAGCTTAGGGTCTCTGGGGGGCACGGCGGAAAAACTGTTTTTT
V: TRBV19; length: 15; J: TRBJ2-5; D: .; size: .; CDR3: CASSIRPGEGETQYF; DNA: TGTGCCAGTAGTATAAGACCGGGGGAAGGAGAGACCCAGTACTTC
V: TRBV4-2; length: 14; J: TRBJ2-7; D: .; size: .; CDR3: CASSQGEAGYEQYF; DNA: TGTGCCAGCAGCCAAGGGGAGGCGGGCTACGAGCAGTACTTC
V: TRBV4-3; length: 14; J: TRBJ2-7; D: TRBD2; size: .; CDR3: CASSQWTSSYEQYF; DNA: TGCGCCAGCAGCCAGTGGACTAGCTCCTACGAGCAGTACTTC
V: TRBV29-1; length: 12; J: TRBJ1-2; D: TRBD1; size: few; CDR3: CSVGRGQYGYTF; DNA: TGCAGCGTTGGAAGGGGGCAGTATGGCTACACCTTC
V: TRBV24-1; length: 16; J: TRBJ2-1; D: TRBD2; size: few; CDR3: CATSDTLAPSYNEQFF; DNA: TGTGCCACCAGTGATACACTAGCGCCGTCCTACAATGAGCAGTTCTTC
V: TRBV5-6; length: 16; J: TRBJ1-5; D: TRBD1; size: .; CDR3: CASSLGQGLSNQPQHF; DNA: TGTGCCAGCAGCTTAGGACAGGGCCTTAGCAATCAGCCCCAGCATTTT
V: TRBV5-1; length: 15; J: TRBJ2-1; D: .; size: .; CDR3: CASSLDAQSYNEQFF; DNA: TGCGCCAGCAGCTTGGACGCTCAAAGCTACAATGAGCAGTTCTTC
V: TRBV10-3; length: 12; J: TRBJ1-3; D: TRBD1; size: .; CDR3: CATRDRDSTIYF; DNA: TGTGCCACCAGGGACAGGGACAGCACCATATATTTT
V: TRBV30; length: 16; J: TRBJ1-6; D: .; size: many; CDR3: CAWSPGTRTYNSPLHF; DNA: TGTGCCTGGAGTCCGGGGACACGGACGTATAATTCACCCCTCCACTTT
V: TRBV7-2; length: 14; J: TRBJ2-3; D: .; size: .; CDR3: CASSLGRAPDTQYF; DNA: TGTGCCAGCAGCTTAGGGAGGGCCCCCGATACGCAGTATTTT
V: TRBV15; length: 17; J: TRBJ2-3; D: TRBD1; size: few; CDR3: CATSRGSGTGVTDTQYF; DNA: TGTGCCACCAGCAGAGGATCCGGGACAGGCGTCACAGATACGCAGTATTTT
V: TRBV7-2; length: 13; J: TRBJ2-3; D: .; size: .; CDR3: CASSPSLLDTQYF; DNA: TGTGCCAGCAGCCCGTCTCTTCTGGATACGCAGTATTTT
V: TRBV20-1; length: 16; J: TRBJ1-5; D: .; size: .; CDR3: CSARDAAVYSNQPQHF; DNA: TGCAGTGCTAGAGACGCGGCGGTGTATAGCAATCAGCCCCAGCATTTT
V: TRBV4-3; length: 18; J: TRBJ2-1; D: TRBD2; size: few; CDR3: CASSQFGLAGEAYNEQFF; DNA: TGCGCCAGCAGCCAGTTCGGACTAGCGGGAGAGGCCTACAATGAGCAGTTCTTC
V: TRBV10-3; length: 16; J: TRBJ2-6; D: TRBD1; size: .; CDR3: CATLGQGHSGANVLTF; DNA: TGTGCCACCCTAGGACAGGGCCACTCTGGGGCCAACGTCCTGACTTTC
V: TRBV20-1; length: 14; J: TRBJ1-4; D: .; size: few; CDR3: CSARDLSTNEKLFF; DNA: TGCAGTGCTAGAGATCTTTCAACTAATGAAAAACTGTTTTTT
V: TRBV4-3; length: 17; J: TRBJ2-3; D: TRBD2; size: few; CDR3: CASSPRTSGSRTDTQYF; DNA: TGCGCCAGCAGCCCTAGGACTAGCGGGAGTAGGACAGATACGCAGTATTTT
V: TRBV29-1; length: 14; J: TRBJ1-1; D: .; size: .; CDR3: CSVEVVYGNTEAFF; DNA: TGCAGCGTTGAGGTCGTTTACGGGAACACTGAAGCTTTCTTT